This passage covers 5 T cell receptor beta chains from one sample sequenced in a study of graft-versus-host responses after intestinal transplantation. These receptors' targets are unknown. Assay: immunoSEQ multiplex PCR; the TCRdb copy retains only in-frame clones and omits some. The table has some 140,000 clones, roughly 91% seen once. Sequencing was performed on unstimulated CD4+ T cells sorted from spleen or lymph node cells, taken before intestinal transplant. Receptor source: a human donor who received an intestinal transplant.

V and J are TRBV6-5 and TRBJ2-7; D is perhaps TRBD1 (6 bases). Germline V gene sequence: CDR1 MNHEY, CDR2 SVGAGI. This CDR3 spans 15 amino acids. V was cut by 0 bases and J by 3 bases, with 12 bases left in between. CDR3 bases: TGTGCCAGCAGTTACTCCAGGGGTGAGGGCTACGAGCAGTACTTC. Translation: CASSYSRGEGYEQYF.

The chain combines TRBV14 with TRBJ1-2, with D hard to call. The CDR3 is 12 residues long. V was shortened by 1 base and J by 4 bases, with 4 bases between the two germline ends. The germline CDR1 and CDR2 sequences are SGHDN and FVKESK. CDR3 loop: CASSQGPYGYTF. Here the CDR3 DNA reads TGTGCCAGCAGCCAAGGTCCCTATGGCTACACCTTC. Full variable domain (remainder filled in from reference TRBV14 and TRBJ1-2): EAGVTQFPSHSVIEKGQTVTLRCDPISGHDNLYWYRRVMGKEIKFLLHFVKESKQDESGMPNNRFLAERTGGTYSTLKVQPAELEDSGVYFCASSQGPYGYTFGSGTRLTVV.

The rearrangement links TRBV19 to TRBJ2-1, with TRBD2 matching over 7 bases. J was trimmed by 8 bases and V by 1 base; bases with no gene match: 5. The CDR3 is made up of 14 amino acids. The germline V gene has CDR1 LNHDA and CDR2 SQIVND (reference sequence). CDR3 protein: CASSIATSADEQFF. The CDR3, as DNA: TGTGCCAGTAGTATAGCTACTAGCGCCGATGAGCAGTTCTTC.

This rearrangement joins TRBV4-1 to TRBJ2-5, with 8 positions matching TRBD2. The CDR3 totals 17 residues. Germline CDR1 is MGHRA and CDR2 is YSYEKL. V gave up 0 bases and J gave up 3 bases; unmatched junction bases: 9. CDR3 sequence reads: CASSQDYRGGRKETQYF. Written as DNA, the CDR3 is TGCGCCAGCAGCCAAGATTATCGTGGCGGGAGGAAAGAGACCCAGTACTTC.

The DNA of the CDR3 is TGTGCCAGCAGCTTAACCGGGACGGCGGCGCAGTATTTT. Translating gives CASSLTGTAAQYF. The chain links TRBV7-2 to TRBJ2-3; tentatively, D is TRBD1 or TRBD2 (5 bases each). The CDR3 extends over 13 amino acids. V lost 2 bases and J lost 10, with 13 bases in between. Germline-derived CDR1 and CDR2 are SGHTA and FQGNSA.